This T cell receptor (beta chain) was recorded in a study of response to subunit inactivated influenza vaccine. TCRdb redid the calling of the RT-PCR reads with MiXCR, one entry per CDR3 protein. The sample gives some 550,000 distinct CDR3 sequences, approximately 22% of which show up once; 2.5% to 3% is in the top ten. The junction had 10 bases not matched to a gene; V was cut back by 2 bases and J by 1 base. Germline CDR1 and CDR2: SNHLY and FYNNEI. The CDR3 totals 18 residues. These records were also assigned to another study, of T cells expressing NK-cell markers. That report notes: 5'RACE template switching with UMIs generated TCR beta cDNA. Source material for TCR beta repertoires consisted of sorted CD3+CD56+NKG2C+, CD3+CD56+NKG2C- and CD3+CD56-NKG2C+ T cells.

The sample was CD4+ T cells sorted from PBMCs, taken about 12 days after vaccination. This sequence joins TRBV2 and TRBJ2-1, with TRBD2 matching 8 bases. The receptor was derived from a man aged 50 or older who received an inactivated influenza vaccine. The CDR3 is CASSEWAPTSGSYNEQFF. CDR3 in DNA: TGTGCCAGCAGTGAATGGGCACCCACTAGCGGTTCCTACAATGAGCAGTTCTTC.